The text below deals with one TCR beta chain. This sample is drawn from a study of blood T cells in healthy people across ages. For the second PCR, which ran for about 7 to 11 cycles, a sample-barcoded 5' primer and a J-beta primer mix were used. A single record per CDR3 protein comes from TCRdb applying MiXCR to the 5' RACE reads. The table includes roughly 1,800,000 distinct CDR3 sequences, less than 50% detected once. Sequenced sample: blood. The receptor was isolated from a woman aged 40 to 50 in good health.

DNA of the CDR3: TGTGCCAGCAGCCAAGTCTCAGCCGGGAGTTCACCCCTCCACTTT. Translation gives CASSQVSAGSSPLHF. V gene TRBV3-1 combines with J gene TRBJ1-6; unclear D gene. Germline loops: CDR1 LGHDT, CDR2 YNNKEL (reference sequence). Trimming stripped 1 base from V and 9 bases from J, with 13 bases between. The length of the CDR3 is 15 residues.